These 16 T cell receptor beta chains were sequenced from one sample in a study of PD-L1 blockade in urothelial cancer. Sequencing used immunoSEQ multiplex PCR; TCRdb keeps in-frame clones, though not all of them. The profile shows about 83,000 clones, approximately 90% of them singletons. Sequencing used PBMCs, obtained around atezolizumab (anti-PD-L1) treatment. The receptors come from a woman aged 70-85 years with urothelial cancer.

This sequence joins TRBV7-2 and TRBJ2-3; 10 bases map to TRBD2. The CDR3 sequence is 17 residues long. Germline loops: CDR1 SGHTA, CDR2 FQGNSA. Germline trimming cut 3 bases from V and 5 bases from J; bases unmatched to any gene: 11. The CDR3 region has the DNA TGTGCCAGCAGCTTCCGCCTGAGCGGGGGGGCCGGAGATACGCAGTATTTT. As protein: CASSFRLSGGAGDTQYF.

The chain couples TRBV11-2 to TRBJ2-5; 9 bases map to TRBD2. After removal of 4 bases from V and 5 bases from J, the junction contained 2 bases not matched to a gene. Germline values: CDR1 SGHAT, CDR2 FQNNGV. CDR3 length: 13 residues. Here the CDR3 reads CASSSGLAETQYF. The CDR3 nucleotides read TGTGCCAGCAGCTCCGGACTAGCGGAGACCCAGTACTTC.

This chain uses TRBV7-3 with TRBJ2-3; 9 nucleotides align to TRBD1. The CDR3 runs to 13 residues. V gave up 5 bases and J gave up 9 bases; unmatched junction bases: 6. Germline V gives CDR1 SGHTA, CDR2 FQGTGA. As DNA, the CDR3 is TGTGCCAGCAGCGTACAGGGGGCGATCACGCAGTATTTT. It yields the protein CASSVQGAITQYF.

The chain joins TRBV15 to TRBJ2-2; weak D call: TRBD2 (6 bases). This CDR3 contains 15 residues. In germline, CDR1 is LNHNV, CDR2 YYDKDF (reference sequence). V was clipped by 4 bases and J by 5 bases, with 14 bases between them. CDR3 loop: CATSMRGTETGELFF. CDR3 nucleotides: TGTGCCACCAGCATGCGGGGAACAGAAACCGGGGAGCTGTTTTTT. Together with reference TRBV15 and TRBJ2-2, the CDR3 gives the full variable domain: DAMVIQNPRYQVTQFGKPVTLSCSQTLNHNVMYWYQQKSSQAPKLLFHYYDKDFNNEADTPDNFQSRRPNTSFCFLDIRSPGLGDTAMYLCATSMRGTETGELFFGEGSRLTVL.

This chain uses TRBV11-2 with TRBJ2-1, with 11 nucleotides matching TRBD2. Trimming took 5 bases from V and 2 from J; bases not matched to a gene: 11. Per the germline V gene, CDR1 is SGHAT and CDR2 is FQNNGV. The CDR3 covers 18 residues. The CDR3 DNA is TGTGCCAGCAGCCTAATCCTTACTAGCGGGAGTACCTACAATGAGCAGTTCTTC. Its translation: CASSLILTSGSTYNEQFF. Combining the CDR3 with reference TRBV11-2 and TRBJ2-1 gives the whole variable domain EAGVAQSPRYKIIEKRQSVAFWCNPISGHATLYWYQQILGQGPKLLIQFQNNGVVDDSQLPKDRFSAERLKGVDSTLKIQPAKLEDSAVYLCASSLILTSGSTYNEQFFGPGTRLTVL.

This clone has at least ten counts. The V gene is TRBV10-2, the J gene TRBJ2-7; weak D call: TRBD1 (6 bases). Trimming left V 2 bases short and J 7 bases short, with 6 bases between. Germline CDR1 is WSHSY and CDR2 is SAAADI. The CDR3 spans 11 residues. The CDR3 loop reads CASSERGEQYF. The CDR3 DNA reads TGCGCCAGCAGTGAGAGGGGGGAGCAGTACTTC.

In nucleotides, the CDR3 is TGTGCCAGCAGCTGGGGACAGGGGATGAACACTGAAGCTTTCTTT. It translates to CASSWGQGMNTEAFF. The V call is TRBV7-2, the J call TRBJ1-1, with 10 positions matching TRBD1. CDR3 size: 15 residues. Germline-derived CDR1 and CDR2 are SGHTA and FQGNSA. Losses at the gene ends were 4 bases for V and 0 bases for J; bases not matched to a gene: 2.

This clone appeared once. This chain links TRBV5-1 with TRBJ1-1; tentative D call: TRBD1 (5 bases). This CDR3 comprises 14 residues. V was clipped by 4 bases and J by 0 bases, with 10 bases between them. Germline values: CDR1 SGHRS, CDR2 YFSETQ. CDR3 sequence reads: CASSAGGLNTEAFF. For the CDR3, the DNA is TGCGCCAGCAGCGCGGGGGGATTGAACACTGAAGCTTTCTTT.

The gene calls are TRBV4-3 and TRBJ2-1; D possibly corresponds to TRBD1 (6 bases). Trimming took 1 base from V and 10 from J, leaving 14 bases between them. In germline, CDR1 is LGHNA, CDR2 YSLEER. The CDR3 contains 14 residues. The CDR3 is CASSQVSGGKEQFF. The CDR3 DNA follows: TGCGCCAGCAGCCAAGTAAGTGGGGGCAAAGAGCAGTTCTTC.

This clone was found once. The gene calls are TRBV25-1 and TRBJ2-1, with TRBD2 matching 11 bases. From germline, CDR1 is MGHDK and CDR2 SYGVNS. V was clipped by 4 bases and J by 2 bases; unmatched bases: 10. The CDR3 length is 18 residues. The CDR3 region has the DNA TGTGCCAGCAGTGGGTCCTTCATTAGCGGGAGGGCCTACAATGAGCAGTTCTTC. Translation gives CASSGSFISGRAYNEQFF. Together with reference TRBV25-1 and TRBJ2-1, the CDR3 gives the full variable domain: EADIYQTPRYLVIGTGKKITLECSQTMGHDKMYWYQQDPGMELHLIHYSYGVNSTEKGDLSSESTVSRIRTEHFPLTLESARPSHTSQYLCASSGSFISGRAYNEQFFGPGTRLTVL.

The rearrangement links TRBV11-2 to TRBJ2-1; D call uncertain. This CDR3 spans 14 amino acids. With 0 bases removed from V and 8 bases from J, the gap between germline ends came to 11 bases. Looked up from germline, CDR1 is SGHAT and CDR2 is FQNNGV. The CDR3 is CASSLDLAVDEQFF. DNA of the CDR3: TGTGCCAGCAGCTTAGATTTAGCCGTGGATGAGCAGTTCTTC.

The CDR3 reads CASSLGRASTDTQYF. CDR3 nucleotides: TGTGCCAGCAGCTTAGGGAGGGCTAGCACAGATACGCAGTATTTT. The rearrangement joins TRBV7-2 to TRBJ2-3, with D perhaps TRBD2 (6 bases). Trimming removed 1 base at V and 0 bases at J, with 8 bases between. There are 15 residues in the CDR3. Germline V lookup: CDR1 SGHTA, CDR2 FQGNSA.

The CDR3 sequence: CASSYLSGGYEQYF. The CDR3 bases are TGTGCCAGCAGTTACTTGTCAGGGGGGTACGAGCAGTACTTC. V and J are TRBV6-5 and TRBJ2-7; TRBD1 might be the D (7 bases). The CDR3 contains 14 residues. Between the trimmed V and J ends, which lost 1 base and 4 bases, there was a span of 11 bases. Per the germline V gene, CDR1 is MNHEY and CDR2 is SVGAGI.

The V gene is TRBV11-2, the J gene TRBJ1-1; unclear D gene. This CDR3 has 14 residues. Germline CDR1 reads SGHAT; CDR2 reads FQNNGV. The V end lost 1 base, the J end lost 1 base, and 7 bases lay between the germline ends. The CDR3 reads CASSLGHQNTEAFF. DNA for the CDR3: TGTGCCAGCAGCTTAGGACACCAGAACACTGAAGCTTTCTTT.

V is TRBV9 and J is TRBJ1-2, with 9 bases matching TRBD1. Germline trimming cut 4 bases from V and 5 bases from J; bases unmatched to any gene: 9. The CDR3 runs to 15 residues. Germline V gene sequence: CDR1 SGDLS, CDR2 YYNGEE. The CDR3 DNA follows: TGTGCCAGCAGCACTCGGGACAGGGCGTGGTATGGCTACACCTTC. This sequence encodes CASSTRDRAWYGYTF.

This chain joins TRBV5-1 and TRBJ2-3; 9 nucleotides align to TRBD2. V shed 3 bases, J shed 2 bases, and the junction held 4 bases outside the gene matches. This CDR3 region has 15 residues. Germline CDR1 reads SGHRS; CDR2 reads YFSETQ. CDR3 in DNA: TGCGCCAGCAGCTACGGCGGGAGGGCCACAGATACGCAGTATTTT. Encoded protein: CASSYGGRATDTQYF. Variable domain in full (rest from reference TRBV5-1 and TRBJ2-3): KAGVTQTPRYLIKTRGQQVTLSCSPISGHRSVSWYQQTPGQGLQFLFEYFSETQRNKGNFPGRFSGRQFSNSRSEMNVSTLELGDSALYLCASSYGGRATDTQYFGPGTRLTVL.